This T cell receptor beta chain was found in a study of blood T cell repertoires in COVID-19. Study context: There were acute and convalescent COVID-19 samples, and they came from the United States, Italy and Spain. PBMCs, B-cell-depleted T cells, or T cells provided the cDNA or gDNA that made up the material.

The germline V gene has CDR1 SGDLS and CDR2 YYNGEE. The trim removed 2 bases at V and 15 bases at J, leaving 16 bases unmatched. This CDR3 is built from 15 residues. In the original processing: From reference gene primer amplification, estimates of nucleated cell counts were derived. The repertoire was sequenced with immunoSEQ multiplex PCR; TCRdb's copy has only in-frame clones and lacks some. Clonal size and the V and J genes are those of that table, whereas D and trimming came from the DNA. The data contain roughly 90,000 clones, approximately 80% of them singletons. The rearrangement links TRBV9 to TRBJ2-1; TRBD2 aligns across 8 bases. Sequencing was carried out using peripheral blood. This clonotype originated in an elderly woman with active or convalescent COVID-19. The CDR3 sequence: CASSVRAGVNNGLFF. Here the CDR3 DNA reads TGTGCCAGCAGCGTCCGAGCGGGAGTAAACAATGGTCTGTTCTTC.